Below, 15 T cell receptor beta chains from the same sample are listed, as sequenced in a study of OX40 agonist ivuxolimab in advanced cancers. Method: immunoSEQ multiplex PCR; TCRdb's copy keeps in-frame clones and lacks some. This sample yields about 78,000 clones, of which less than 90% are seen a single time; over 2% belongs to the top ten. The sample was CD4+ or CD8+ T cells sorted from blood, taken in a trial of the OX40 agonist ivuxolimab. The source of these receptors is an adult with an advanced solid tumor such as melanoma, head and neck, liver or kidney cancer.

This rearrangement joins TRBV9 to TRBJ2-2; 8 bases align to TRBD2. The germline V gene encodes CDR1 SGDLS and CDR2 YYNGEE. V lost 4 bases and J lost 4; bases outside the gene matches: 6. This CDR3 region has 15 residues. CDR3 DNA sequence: TGTGCCAGCAGCTCATTAAGCGGGAGCACCGGGGAGCTGTTTTTT. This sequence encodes CASSSLSGSTGELFF.

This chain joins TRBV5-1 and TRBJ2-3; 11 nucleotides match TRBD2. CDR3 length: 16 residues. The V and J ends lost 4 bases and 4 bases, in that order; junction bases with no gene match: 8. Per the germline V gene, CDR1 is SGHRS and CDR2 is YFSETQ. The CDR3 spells CASSLGTSGPPDTQYF. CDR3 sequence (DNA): TGCGCCAGCAGCCTTGGGACTAGCGGCCCCCCAGATACGCAGTATTTT.

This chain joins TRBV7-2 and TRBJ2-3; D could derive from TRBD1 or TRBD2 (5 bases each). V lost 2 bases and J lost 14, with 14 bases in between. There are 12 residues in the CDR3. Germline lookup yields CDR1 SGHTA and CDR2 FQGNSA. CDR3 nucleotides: TGTGCCAGCAGCTTACCTGGGACCGTGAGGTATTTT. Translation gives CASSLPGTVRYF.

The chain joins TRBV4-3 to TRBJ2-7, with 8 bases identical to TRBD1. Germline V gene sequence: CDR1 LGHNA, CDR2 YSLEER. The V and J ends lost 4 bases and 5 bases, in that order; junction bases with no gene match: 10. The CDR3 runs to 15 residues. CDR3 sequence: CASSRLGQGSDEQYF. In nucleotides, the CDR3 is TGCGCCAGCAGCCGATTAGGACAGGGCTCGGACGAGCAGTACTTC.

Written as DNA, the CDR3 is TGCGCCAGCAGCCAAGATCTAGCGGGAGGGCCGGAGACCCAGTACTTC. It encodes CASSQDLAGGPETQYF. The gene calls are TRBV4-3 and TRBJ2-5; 12 nucleotides line up with TRBD2. The CDR3 extends over 16 amino acids. Per the germline V gene, CDR1 is LGHNA and CDR2 is YSLEER. The trim removed 0 bases at V and 5 bases at J, leaving 4 bases unmatched.

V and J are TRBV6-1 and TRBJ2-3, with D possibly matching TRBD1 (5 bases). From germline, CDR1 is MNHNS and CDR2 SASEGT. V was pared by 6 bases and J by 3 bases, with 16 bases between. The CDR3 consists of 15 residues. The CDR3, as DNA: TGTGCCAGCAGCTCATGGGGCGGATTAACAGATACGCAGTATTTT. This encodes CASSSWGGLTDTQYF.

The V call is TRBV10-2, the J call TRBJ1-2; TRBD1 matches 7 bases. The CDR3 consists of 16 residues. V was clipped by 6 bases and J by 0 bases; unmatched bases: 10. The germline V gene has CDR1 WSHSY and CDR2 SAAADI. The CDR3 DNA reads TGCGCCAGCAGAAGAAACCGGGACAGTGCTAACTATGGCTACACCTTC. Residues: CASRRNRDSANYGYTF.

This CDR3 is CASSPGGAGDVRNEQFF. CDR3 in DNA: TGTGCCAGCAGCCCCGGGGGGGCGGGAGACGTTCGCAATGAGCAGTTCTTC. The chain has TRBV7-2 and TRBJ2-1; TRBD2 matches at 8 bases. The V and J ends lost 5 bases and 6 bases, in that order; junction bases with no gene match: 15. In germline, CDR1 is SGHTA, CDR2 FQGNSA. CDR3 length: 17 amino acids.

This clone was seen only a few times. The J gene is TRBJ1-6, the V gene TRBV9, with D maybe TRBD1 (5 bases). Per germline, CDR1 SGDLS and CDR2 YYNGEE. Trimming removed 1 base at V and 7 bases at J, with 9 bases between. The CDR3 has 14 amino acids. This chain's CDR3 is CASSVRGGNSPLHF. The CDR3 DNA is TGTGCCAGCAGCGTACGTGGGGGAAATTCACCCCTCCACTTT.

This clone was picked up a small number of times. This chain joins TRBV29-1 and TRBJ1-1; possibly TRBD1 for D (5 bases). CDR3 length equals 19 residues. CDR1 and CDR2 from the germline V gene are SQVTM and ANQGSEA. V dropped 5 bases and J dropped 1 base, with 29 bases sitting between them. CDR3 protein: CSVLVLRRVGGIRNTEAFF. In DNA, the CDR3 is TGCAGCGTTCTGGTCTTGCGACGCGTCGGGGGGATTAGGAACACTGAAGCTTTCTTT.

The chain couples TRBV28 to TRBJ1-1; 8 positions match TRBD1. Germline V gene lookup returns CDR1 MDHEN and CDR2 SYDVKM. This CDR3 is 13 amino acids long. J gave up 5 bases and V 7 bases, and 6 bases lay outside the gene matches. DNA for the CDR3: TGTGCCAGCACAACAGGGGGGAGAACTGAAGCTTTCTTT. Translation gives CASTTGGRTEAFF.

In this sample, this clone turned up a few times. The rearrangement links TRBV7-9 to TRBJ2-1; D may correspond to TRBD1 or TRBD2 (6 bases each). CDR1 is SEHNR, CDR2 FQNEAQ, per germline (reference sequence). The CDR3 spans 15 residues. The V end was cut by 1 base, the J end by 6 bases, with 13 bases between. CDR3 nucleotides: TGTGCCAGCAGCTTAGTTGGGGGGCGCGGCAATGAGCAGTTCTTC. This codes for CASSLVGGRGNEQFF. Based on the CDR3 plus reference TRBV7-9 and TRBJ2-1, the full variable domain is DTGVSQNPRHKITKRGQNVTFRCDPISEHNRLYWYRQTLGQGPEFLTYFQNEAQLEKSRLLSDRFSAERPKGSFSTLEIQRTEQGDSAMYLCASSLVGGRGNEQFFGPGTRLTVL.

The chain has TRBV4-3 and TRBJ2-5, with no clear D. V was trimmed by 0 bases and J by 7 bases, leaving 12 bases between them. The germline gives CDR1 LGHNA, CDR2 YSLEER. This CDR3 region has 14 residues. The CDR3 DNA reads TGCGCCAGCAGCCAAGATCACCTCTCACCGACCCAGTACTTC. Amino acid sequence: CASSQDHLSPTQYF.

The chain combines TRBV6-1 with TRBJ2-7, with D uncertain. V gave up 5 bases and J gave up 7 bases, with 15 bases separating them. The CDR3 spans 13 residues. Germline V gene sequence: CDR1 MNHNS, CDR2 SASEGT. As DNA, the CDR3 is TGTGCCAGCAGTACCCGTATCAATGGGGAGCAGTACTTC. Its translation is CASSTRINGEQYF.

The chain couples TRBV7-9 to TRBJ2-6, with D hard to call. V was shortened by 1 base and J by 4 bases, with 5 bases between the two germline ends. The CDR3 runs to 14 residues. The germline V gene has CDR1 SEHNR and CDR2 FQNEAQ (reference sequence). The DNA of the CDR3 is TGTGCCAGCAGCTTAGAGACGGGGGCCAACGTCCTGACTTTC. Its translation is CASSLETGANVLTF. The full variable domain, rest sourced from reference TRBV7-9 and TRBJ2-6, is DTGVSQNPRHKITKRGQNVTFRCDPISEHNRLYWYRQTLGQGPEFLTYFQNEAQLEKSRLLSDRFSAERPKGSFSTLEIQRTEQGDSAMYLCASSLETGANVLTFGAGSRLTVL.